The 25 T cell receptor beta chains given below trace back to one sample, sequenced in a study of blood T cell repertoires in COVID-19 (dated by TCRdb to 2020 to 2022). To prepare the library, the immunoSEQ multiplex PCR assay was applied. In its TCRdb copy, this immuneACCESS table keeps in-frame sequences only and misses some clones. Where compared with another copy, unresolved V genes explain less than half of these, and the others have no known cause. This sample gives under 200,000 clones in total; around 82% of them show up just once. The ten largest account for 7.5% to 10% of the sample. The specimen was peripheral blood. Receptors were obtained from a woman over 75 with acute or convalescent COVID-19.

The chain joins TRBV7-9 to TRBJ2-2, with TRBD1 matching 7 bases. This CDR3 is built from 16 residues. Per germline, CDR1 SEHNR and CDR2 FQNEAQ (reference sequence). V lost 1 base, J lost 4 bases, and 6 bases stayed unmatched. CDR3 DNA: TGTGCCAGCAGCTTAGGAGGCAGGGGGATCACCGGGGAGCTGTTTTTT. It specifies CASSLGGRGITGELFF.

The chain uses TRBV5-1 and TRBJ1-1; D call uncertain. V lost 0 bases and J 1 base, leaving 4 bases between the germline ends. The CDR3 spans 13 residues. Germline V gives CDR1 SGHRS, CDR2 YFSETQ. In DNA form, the CDR3 reads TGCGCCAGCAGCTTGGCTCGGAACACTGAAGCTTTCTTT. Protein: CASSLARNTEAFF.

The chain carries TRBV29-1 and TRBJ1-5; TRBD1 matches 12 bases. CDR1 SQVTM and CDR2 ANQGSEA come from the germline V gene. The CDR3 consists of 14 residues. V lost 6 bases to trimming and J lost 4 bases; unmatched junction nucleotides: 4. The CDR3 region has the DNA TGCAGCGTCGGGACAGGGGGCGGGAATCAGCCCCAGCATTTT. This encodes CSVGTGGGNQPQHF.

The chain links TRBV7-2 to TRBJ1-5, with unresolved D. The V gene lost 2 bases and the J gene lost 5 bases, with 7 bases spanning the gap. CDR1 SGHTA and CDR2 FQGNSA come from the germline V gene. The length of the CDR3 is 13 residues. The CDR3 nucleotides read TGTGCCAGCAGCTTACTAACAGATCAGCCCCAGCATTTT. It specifies CASSLLTDQPQHF.

The DNA for the CDR3 is TGTGCCAGCAGTTTCGGGGGTGGTGGGTCCAACTATGGCTACACCTTC. Encoded protein: CASSFGGGGSNYGYTF. The chain combines TRBV27 with TRBJ1-2, with D perhaps matching TRBD1 (5 bases). V was clipped by 3 bases and J by 2 bases, with 16 bases between them. The CDR3 sequence is 16 residues long. The V gene's germline CDR1 is MNHEY and CDR2 SMNVEV (reference sequence).

The V gene is TRBV6-1, the J gene TRBJ1-5, with a tentative D call TRBD1 (6 bases). Trimming removed 2 bases from V and 4 bases from J, with 12 bases in between. The CDR3 spans 15 residues. CDR1 is MNHNS and CDR2 is SASEGT in the germline V gene. CDR3 bases: TGTGCCAGCAGTGAAATTCGGCAGGGGAATCAGCCCCAGCATTTT. Its protein product is CASSEIRQGNQPQHF.

J is TRBJ2-7 and V is TRBV19, with D possibly TRBD1 on 6 matching bases. Trimming took off 0 bases at V and 2 bases at J, with 11 bases between the two ends. There are 15 residues in the CDR3. Germline CDR1 reads LNHDA; CDR2 reads SQIVND (reference sequence). The CDR3 reads CASSIDLQGPYEQYF. For the CDR3, the DNA is TGTGCCAGTAGTATAGATCTACAGGGTCCCTACGAGCAGTACTTC.

This sequence joins TRBV19 and TRBJ2-7, with no clear D. V lost 0 bases, J lost 3 bases, and 6 bases lay in between. CDR1 is LNHDA, CDR2 SQIVND, per germline (reference sequence). The CDR3 has 13 residues. The CDR3 DNA reads TGTGCCAGTAGTATAGAGGCAAACTACGAGCAGTACTTC. As protein: CASSIEANYEQYF.

The J gene is TRBJ2-1, the V gene TRBV11-2, with TRBD2 identical over 14 bases. The CDR3 runs 16 residues. V shed 6 bases and J 8 bases; nucleotides not matched to a gene: 9. The germline V gene encodes CDR1 SGHAT and CDR2 FQNNGV. As DNA, the CDR3 is TGTGCCAGCAGGCGACTAGCGGGAGGGCCGGCGTATGAGCAGTTCTTC. Translation: CASRRLAGGPAYEQFF.

The chain employs TRBV2 and TRBJ2-3; TRBD2 might be the D (5 bases). The CDR3 is 15 residues long. The germline V gene encodes CDR1 SNHLY and CDR2 FYNNEI. V lost 3 bases, J lost 5 bases, and 15 bases lay in between. CDR3 amino acids: CASSEAGGYKDTQYF. CDR3 sequence (DNA): TGTGCCAGCAGTGAGGCCGGCGGGTACAAAGATACGCAGTATTTT.

This sequence joins TRBV6-5 and TRBJ1-6, with unresolved D. The CDR3 consists of 16 residues. Deletions cut 0 bases from V and 1 base from J, with 7 bases between. Germline CDR1 MNHEY, CDR2 SVGAGI. The CDR3 nucleotides are TGTGCCAGCAGTTACTCGAGGGAATCCTATAATTCACCCCTCCACTTT. The encoded protein is CASSYSRESYNSPLHF.

The genes are TRBV30 and TRBJ2-7; a weak D match, TRBD2 (5 bases). Between the trimmed V and J ends, which lost 1 base and 2 bases, there was a span of 6 bases. The CDR3 is 12 residues long. Germline CDR1 reads GTSNPN; CDR2 reads SVGIG (reference sequence). CDR3 coding DNA: TGTGCCTGGAGTGGGGGAGCCTACGAGCAGTACTTC. It is translated as CAWSGGAYEQYF.

This chain uses TRBV6-5 with TRBJ1-1, with no clear D. CDR1 is MNHEY, CDR2 SVGAGI, per germline. With 0 bases removed from V and 0 bases from J, the gap between germline ends came to 8 bases. The CDR3 contains 15 residues. The CDR3 here is CASSYSLLMNTEAFF. The CDR3 DNA reads TGTGCCAGCAGTTACTCACTCCTCATGAACACTGAAGCTTTCTTT.

V usage is TRBV6-5 and J usage is TRBJ1-2, with TRBD1 matching 8 bases. Trimming at V came to 0 bases and at J to 6 bases, leaving 3 bases not matched to a gene. This CDR3 has 14 residues. Germline V gene data show CDR1 as MNHEY and CDR2 as SVGAGI. The CDR3 DNA reads TGTGCCAGCAGTTACTCGGACAGGGCGGATGGCTACACCTTC. Translation gives CASSYSDRADGYTF.

The chain has TRBV11-2 and TRBJ2-3, with 11 positions matching TRBD2. The CDR3 runs 19 residues. The germline CDR1 and CDR2 sequences are SGHAT and FQNNGV. The trim removed 5 bases at V and 0 bases at J, leaving 13 bases unmatched. The CDR3 bases are TGTGCCAGCAGCCTGGAAATGTACACTAGCGGGGGTAGCACAGATACGCAGTATTTT. Translation gives CASSLEMYTSGGSTDTQYF.

This sequence joins TRBV2 and TRBJ2-2, with TRBD2 matching over 7 bases. This CDR3 comprises 15 residues. V lost 6 bases to trimming and J lost 2 bases; unmatched junction nucleotides: 6. The germline V gene has CDR1 SNHLY and CDR2 FYNNEI. This chain's CDR3 is CASRREVDNTGELFF. Here the CDR3 DNA reads TGTGCCAGCAGACGGGAGGTCGATAACACCGGGGAGCTGTTTTTT.

The rearrangement links TRBV19 to TRBJ2-1; 8 nucleotides agree with TRBD1. The V gene's germline CDR1 is LNHDA and CDR2 SQIVND (reference sequence). This CDR3 is 16 amino acids long. J lost 4 bases, V lost 0 bases, and 5 bases had no gene match. CDR3 nucleotide sequence: TGTGCCAGTAGTATAGACAGGGGGCGAATTTACAATGAGCAGTTCTTC. Its protein product is CASSIDRGRIYNEQFF.

The sample holds one count of this clone. The genes are TRBV5-1 and TRBJ2-7; the D gene is possibly TRBD1 (6 bases). The V gene lost 0 bases and the J gene lost 5 bases, with 9 bases spanning the gap. Germline values: CDR1 SGHRS, CDR2 YFSETQ. The CDR3 totals 13 residues. CDR3 residues: CASSLGYRDEQYF. The CDR3 DNA reads TGCGCCAGCAGCTTGGGTTACAGGGACGAGCAGTACTTC.

The J gene is TRBJ1-2, the V gene TRBV29-1; tentative D call: TRBD1 (6 bases). Germline V CDR1 and CDR2: SQVTM, ANQGSEA. There are 15 residues in the CDR3. Between the trimmed V and J ends, which lost 6 bases and 2 bases, there was a span of 19 bases. The CDR3 DNA sequence: TGCAGCGTCTACGAATACCCCGGACAGAACTATGGCTACACCTTC. Amino acid sequence: CSVYEYPGQNYGYTF.

The chain has TRBV2 and TRBJ2-7; no clear D gene. V was pared by 4 bases and J by 5 bases, with 12 bases between. CDR3 length: 13 amino acids. Germline CDR1 SNHLY, CDR2 FYNNEI. The CDR3 DNA is TGTGCCAGCAGTGTCTCCATCCGGGACGAGCAGTACTTC. Translation gives CASSVSIRDEQYF.

This clone has only one observation. The V gene is TRBV5-8, the J gene TRBJ2-7, with 8 bases identical to TRBD1. The CDR3 sequence is 18 residues long. Germline V gene data show CDR1 as SGHTS and CDR2 as YDEGEE. V was pared by 1 base and J by 0 bases, with 12 bases of the junction left unmatched. The CDR3 DNA follows: TGTGCCAGCAGCTTGTATAAGGCAGGGGGCTTTTTCTCCTACGAGCAGTACTTC. Its translation: CASSLYKAGGFFSYEQYF.

V gene TRBV10-3 combines with J gene TRBJ2-7, with 10 nucleotides matching TRBD2. The CDR3 is 15 amino acids. V lost 3 bases to trimming and J lost 2 bases; unmatched junction nucleotides: 4. Germline CDR1 ENHRY, CDR2 SYGVKD. The CDR3 DNA reads TGTGCCATCAGTGAAGGACTAGCGGTGACCTACGAGCAGTACTTC. Protein: CAISEGLAVTYEQYF.

The V call is TRBV7-6, the J call TRBJ2-5; 10 positions match TRBD1. Per the germline V gene, CDR1 is SGHVS and CDR2 is FNYEAQ. Trimming cost V 2 bases and J 1 base; bases outside gene matches: 7. The CDR3 contains 17 residues. The CDR3 reads CASSLSAGTGAQETQYF. The CDR3 DNA is TGTGCCAGCAGCTTATCTGCGGGGACAGGGGCCCAAGAGACCCAGTACTTC.

The CDR3 coding sequence is TGTGCCAGCAGCCCCAACCCCCGGGACATTATCTCAGATACGCAGTATTTT. Translated: CASSPNPRDIISDTQYF. The J gene is TRBJ2-3, the V gene TRBV9; the D gene is possibly TRBD1 (6 bases). This CDR3 region has 17 residues. With 4 bases removed from V and 4 bases from J, the gap between germline ends came to 22 bases. Germline CDR1 reads SGDLS; CDR2 reads YYNGEE.

CDR3 protein: CASSGPGGSGELFF. The DNA for the CDR3 is TGCGCCAGCAGCGGACCCGGAGGGTCCGGGGAGCTGTTTTTT. The V and J genes are TRBV5-1 and TRBJ2-2, with D possibly matching TRBD2 (6 bases). Trimming removed 4 bases at V and 6 bases at J, with 13 bases between. The CDR3 consists of 14 residues. The germline V gene encodes CDR1 SGHRS and CDR2 YFSETQ.